These 15 T cell receptor beta chains share one sample of origin, sequenced in a study of shared clonotypes between healthy human individuals. Generated by immunoSEQ multiplex PCR, the TCRdb table keeps only in-frame clones and is missing some. There are roughly 480,000 clones in the sample; around three quarters occur only once, and 12% lies in the top ten. The sequencing sample was made of PBMCs. These TCRs come from a middle-aged woman in good health. Some clones in this sample may be carry-over from other donors' samples.

This clone was seen a single time. V usage is TRBV28 and J usage is TRBJ2-7; D is perhaps TRBD1 or TRBD2 (5 bases each). This CDR3 region has 14 residues. With 3 bases removed from V and 4 bases from J, the gap between germline ends came to 13 bases. Germline CDR1 and CDR2: MDHEN and SYDVKM. CDR3 residues: CASSFHGGRYEQYF. DNA of the CDR3: TGTGCCAGCAGTTTTCATGGGGGACGATACGAGCAGTACTTC. Using reference TRBV28 and TRBJ2-7 for the parts outside the CDR3, the full variable domain is DVKVTQSSRYLVKRTGEKVFLECVQDMDHENMFWYRQDPGLGLRLIYFSYDVKMKEKGDIPEGYSVSREKKERFSLILESASTNQTSMYLCASSFHGGRYEQYFGPGTRLTVT.

This clone was seen more than once but under ten times. The J gene is TRBJ2-7, the V gene TRBV11-2; 10 bases are shared with TRBD2. The CDR3 contains 17 residues. The ends lost 0 bases at V and 2 bases at J; junction bases unmatched: 7. Germline CDR1 SGHAT, CDR2 FQNNGV. The CDR3 DNA sequence: TGTGCCAGCAGCTTAGATCCTACTAGCGGGAAGCCCTACGAGCAGTACTTC. It yields the protein CASSLDPTSGKPYEQYF.

The table lists this clone with a count of one. The chain recombines TRBV15 with TRBJ2-3, with D maybe TRBD1 (6 bases). Germline CDR1 is LNHNV and CDR2 is YYDKDF (reference sequence). This CDR3 spans 16 amino acids. Trimming removed 4 bases at V and 1 base at J, with 15 bases between. CDR3 protein: CATSTGRGIRTDTQYF. The CDR3 region has the DNA TGTGCCACCAGCACCGGCAGGGGAATCCGCACAGATACGCAGTATTTT.

The chain carries TRBV30 and TRBJ1-5; 8 nucleotides line up with TRBD1. Germline CDR1 reads GTSNPN; CDR2 reads SVGIG (reference sequence). The CDR3 is 18 residues long. Losses at the gene ends were 0 bases for V and 0 bases for J; bases not matched to a gene: 10. The DNA of the CDR3 is TGTGCCTGGAGTGTACGGGGCAGGGGGCTTGGTAGCAATCAGCCCCAGCATTTT. It is translated as CAWSVRGRGLGSNQPQHF.

This clone appeared many times. V gene TRBV6-4 combines with J gene TRBJ1-2, with 7 bases aligning to TRBD1. The CDR3 is 15 residues long. Trimming removed 2 bases from V and 6 bases from J; junction bases left unmatched: 9. Germline-derived CDR1 and CDR2 are MRHNA and SNTAGT. The CDR3 nucleotides are TGTGCCAGCAGTGACGGAGGAGGGGGCGCGGATGGCTACACCTTC. This encodes CASSDGGGGADGYTF.

This rearrangement joins TRBV11-2 to TRBJ2-7, with D possibly TRBD2 on 5 matching bases. Trimming removed 8 bases from V and 0 bases from J, with 17 bases in between. The CDR3 spans 15 residues. Germline V gene data show CDR1 as SGHAT and CDR2 as FQNNGV. This CDR3 is CASRPPGRGSYEQYF. In DNA, the CDR3 is TGTGCCAGCCGGCCCCCGGGTCGGGGCTCCTACGAGCAGTACTTC.

The V and J genes are TRBV5-1 and TRBJ2-7; D unclear. Between the trimmed V and J ends, which lost 4 bases and 0 bases, there was a span of 14 bases. The V gene's germline CDR1 is SGHRS and CDR2 YFSETQ. This CDR3 comprises 15 residues. CDR3 sequence: CASSPGPVGSYEQYF. In DNA, the CDR3 is TGCGCCAGCAGCCCCGGGCCGGTTGGCTCCTACGAGCAGTACTTC. The whole variable domain, filled in from reference TRBV5-1 and TRBJ2-7, reads KAGVTQTPRYLIKTRGQQVTLSCSPISGHRSVSWYQQTPGQGLQFLFEYFSETQRNKGNFPGRFSGRQFSNSRSEMNVSTLELGDSALYLCASSPGPVGSYEQYFGPGTRLTVT.

This clone was detected only a few times. The junction differs from germline at one of its ends, possibly a read error. The chain employs TRBV29-1 and TRBJ1-2; D not certain. CDR3 length equals 10 residues. Germline CDR1 is SQVTM and CDR2 is ANQGSEA. The CDR3 loop reads CSVDQSVVLF. CDR3 sequence (DNA): TGCAGCGTTGACCAATCGGTAGTCCTCTTC.

With regard to this clone: A far larger clone is one base from this, pointing to a likely read error. This chain links TRBV10-1 with TRBJ1-6, with 7 bases fitting TRBD1. The CDR3 is 16 amino acids. The junction had 10 bases not matched to a gene; V was cut back by 11 bases and J by 0 bases. Germline V gene data show CDR1 as WNHNN and CDR2 as SYGVQD (reference sequence). CDR3 in DNA: TGCGCCCCTAGGTGGACAGGAAGCTCCTATAATTCACCCCTCCACTTT. It codes for CAPRWTGSSYNSPLHF.

V is TRBV27 and J is TRBJ1-5; D is perhaps TRBD1 (6 bases). Germline V gives CDR1 MNHEY, CDR2 SMNVEV (reference sequence). CDR3 length: 15 residues. The V and J ends lost 2 bases and 3 bases respectively, with 11 bases between them. CDR3 region: CASSLHGQSNQPQHF. CDR3 DNA sequence: TGTGCCAGCAGTTTACACGGACAGTCCAATCAGCCCCAGCATTTT.

V and J are TRBV6-1 and TRBJ2-2; tentatively, D is TRBD1 (6 bases). CDR1 is MNHNS, CDR2 SASEGT, per germline. V was shortened by 2 bases and J by 5 bases, with 12 bases between the two germline ends. CDR3 length: 15 residues. CDR3 protein: CASSENPGTTGELFF. CDR3 nucleotide sequence: TGTGCCAGCAGTGAAAACCCTGGGACAACCGGGGAGCTGTTTTTT.

CDR3 DNA sequence: TGTGCCAGCAGCTTAGAGGTGCAGCCTACTGGAAACACCATATATTTT. This gives the protein CASSLEVQPTGNTIYF. The chain carries TRBV7-6 and TRBJ1-3; D remains ambiguous. This CDR3 is built from 16 residues. With 1 base removed from V and 2 bases from J, the gap between germline ends came to 12 bases. From germline, CDR1 is SGHVS and CDR2 FNYEAQ.

The chain is built from TRBV10-3 and TRBJ2-2; TRBD2 is a possible D gene (5 bases). Trimming left V 4 bases short and J 0 bases short, with 6 bases between. Germline V gene sequence: CDR1 ENHRY, CDR2 SYGVKD. This CDR3 has 14 residues. CDR3 sequence: CAISAGTNTGELFF. The CDR3 coding sequence is TGTGCCATCAGTGCCGGGACGAACACCGGGGAGCTGTTTTTT.

The chain has TRBV11-2 and TRBJ2-5; tentative D call: TRBD2 (7 bases). Trimming stripped 2 bases from V and 4 bases from J, with 14 bases between. The length of the CDR3 is 15 residues. CDR1 SGHAT and CDR2 FQNNGV come from the germline V gene. The CDR3, as DNA: TGTGCCAGCAGCTTAACGGGGGGCCTCCGAGAGACCCAGTACTTC. Protein: CASSLTGGLRETQYF.

The rearrangement links TRBV29-1 to TRBJ1-2; TRBD1 is a possible D gene (5 bases). Trimming took off 7 bases at V and 4 bases at J, with 16 bases between the two ends. The CDR3 extends over 13 amino acids. Per the germline V gene, CDR1 is SQVTM and CDR2 is ANQGSEA. The CDR3 DNA follows: TGCAGCGGATGGGACGGACTACTCTATGGCTACACCTTC. Its translation: CSGWDGLLYGYTF. The full variable domain, with the rest looked up from reference TRBV29-1 and TRBJ1-2, is SAVISQKPSRDICQRGTSLTIQCQVDSQVTMMFWYRQQPGQSLTLIATANQGSEATYESGFVIDKFPISRPNLTFSTLTVSNMSPEDSSIYLCSGWDGLLYGYTFGSGTRLTVV.